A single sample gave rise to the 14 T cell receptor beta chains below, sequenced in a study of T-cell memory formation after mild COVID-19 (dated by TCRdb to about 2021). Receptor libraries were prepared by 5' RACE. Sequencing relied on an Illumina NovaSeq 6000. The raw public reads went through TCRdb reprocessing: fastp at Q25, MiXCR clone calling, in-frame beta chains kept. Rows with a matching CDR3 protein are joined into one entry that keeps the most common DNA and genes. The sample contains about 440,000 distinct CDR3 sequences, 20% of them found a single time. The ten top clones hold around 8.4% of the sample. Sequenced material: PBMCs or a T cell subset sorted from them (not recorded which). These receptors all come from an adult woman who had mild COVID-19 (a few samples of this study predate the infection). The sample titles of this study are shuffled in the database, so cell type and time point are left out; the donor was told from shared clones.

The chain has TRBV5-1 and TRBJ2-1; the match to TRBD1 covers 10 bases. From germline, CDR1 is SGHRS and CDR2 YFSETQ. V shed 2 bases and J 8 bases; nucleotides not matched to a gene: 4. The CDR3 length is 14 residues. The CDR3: CASSLRQGADEQFF. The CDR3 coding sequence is TGCGCCAGCAGCTTACGACAGGGGGCAGATGAGCAGTTCTTC.

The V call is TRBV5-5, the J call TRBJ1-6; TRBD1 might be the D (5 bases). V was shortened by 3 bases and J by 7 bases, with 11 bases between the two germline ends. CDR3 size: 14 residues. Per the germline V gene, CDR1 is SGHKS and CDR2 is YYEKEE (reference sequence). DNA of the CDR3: TGTGCCAGCAGCTCGGGACTGAGAAATTCACCCCTCCACTTT. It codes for CASSSGLRNSPLHF.

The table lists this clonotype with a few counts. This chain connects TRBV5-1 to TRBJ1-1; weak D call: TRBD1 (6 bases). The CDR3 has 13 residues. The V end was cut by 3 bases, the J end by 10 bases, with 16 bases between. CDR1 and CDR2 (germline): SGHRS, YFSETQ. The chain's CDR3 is CASSSTGFSGAFF. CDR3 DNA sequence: TGCGCCAGCAGCTCTACAGGGTTTTCGGGAGCTTTCTTT.

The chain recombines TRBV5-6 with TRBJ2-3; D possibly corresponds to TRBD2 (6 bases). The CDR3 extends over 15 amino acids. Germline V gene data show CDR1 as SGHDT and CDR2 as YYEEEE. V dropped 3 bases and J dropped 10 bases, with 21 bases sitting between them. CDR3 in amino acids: CASSYGTADRGAQYF. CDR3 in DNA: TGTGCCAGCAGCTACGGGACTGCCGACCGAGGTGCGCAGTATTTT.

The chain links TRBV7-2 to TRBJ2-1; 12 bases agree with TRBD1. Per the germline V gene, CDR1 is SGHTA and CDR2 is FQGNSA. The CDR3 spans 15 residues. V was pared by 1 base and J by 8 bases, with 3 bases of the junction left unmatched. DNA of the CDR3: TGTGCCAGCAGCTTAGGGGGGACAGGGGGCCATGAGCAGTTCTTC. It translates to CASSLGGTGGHEQFF. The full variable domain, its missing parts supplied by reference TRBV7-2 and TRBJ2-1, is GAGVSQSPSNKVTEKGKDVELRCDPISGHTALYWYRQSLGQGLEFLIYFQGNSAPDKSGLPSDRFSAERTGGSVSTLTIQRTQQEDSAVYLCASSLGGTGGHEQFFGPGTRLTVL.

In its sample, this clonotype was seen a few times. The CDR3: CSAPGLAGGLYNEQFF. The CDR3 coding sequence is TGCAGTGCCCCGGGACTAGCGGGGGGGCTGTACAATGAGCAGTTCTTC. The chain combines TRBV20-1 with TRBJ2-1; 16 nucleotides align to TRBD2. Per the germline V gene, CDR1 is DFQATT and CDR2 is SNEGSKA (reference sequence). This CDR3 spans 16 amino acids. The V segment lost 6 bases and the J segment 4 bases; nucleotides outside the gene matches: 6.

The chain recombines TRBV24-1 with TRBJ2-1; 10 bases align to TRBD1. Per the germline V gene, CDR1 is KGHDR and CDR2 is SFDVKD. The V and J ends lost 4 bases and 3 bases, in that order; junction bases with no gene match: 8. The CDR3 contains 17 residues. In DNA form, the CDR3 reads TGTGCCACCAGTGACCGCGGGGACAGGGGAGTCTACAATGAGCAGTTCTTC. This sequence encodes CATSDRGDRGVYNEQFF.

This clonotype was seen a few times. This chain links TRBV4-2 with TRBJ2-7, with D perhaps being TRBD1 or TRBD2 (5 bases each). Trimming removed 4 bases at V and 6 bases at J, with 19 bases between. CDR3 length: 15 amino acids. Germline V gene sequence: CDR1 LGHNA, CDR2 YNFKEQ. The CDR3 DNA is TGTGCCAGCAGCCGAAGAGGGGAGTTTTGGTCCGAGCAGTACTTC. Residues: CASSRRGEFWSEQYF.

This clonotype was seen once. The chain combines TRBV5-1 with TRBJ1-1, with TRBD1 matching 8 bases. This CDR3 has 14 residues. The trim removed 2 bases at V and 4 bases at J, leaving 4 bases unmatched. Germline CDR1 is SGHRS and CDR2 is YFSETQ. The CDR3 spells CASSFSQGGTEAFF. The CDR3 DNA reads TGCGCCAGCAGCTTTTCACAGGGGGGCACTGAAGCTTTCTTT.

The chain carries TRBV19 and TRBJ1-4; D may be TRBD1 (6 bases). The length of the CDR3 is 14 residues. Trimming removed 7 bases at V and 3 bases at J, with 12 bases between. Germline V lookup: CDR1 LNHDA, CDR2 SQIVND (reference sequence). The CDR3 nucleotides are TGTGCCAGTAATTTCGGACAGCCTAATGAAAAACTGTTTTTT. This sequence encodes CASNFGQPNEKLFF.

CDR3 coding DNA: TGTGCCAGCAGCTTATCGGCCTCACCCCTCCACTTT. Encoded protein: CASSLSASPLHF. The chain is built from TRBV7-2 and TRBJ1-6; D is unresolved. The V end was cut by 2 bases, the J end by 10 bases, with 6 bases between. CDR3 length equals 12 residues. Germline-derived CDR1 and CDR2 are SGHTA and FQGNSA. The variable domain in full, with the rest retrieved from reference TRBV7-2 and TRBJ1-6, is GAGVSQSPSNKVTEKGKDVELRCDPISGHTALYWYRQSLGQGLEFLIYFQGNSAPDKSGLPSDRFSAERTGGSVSTLTIQRTQQEDSAVYLCASSLSASPLHFGNGTRLTVT.

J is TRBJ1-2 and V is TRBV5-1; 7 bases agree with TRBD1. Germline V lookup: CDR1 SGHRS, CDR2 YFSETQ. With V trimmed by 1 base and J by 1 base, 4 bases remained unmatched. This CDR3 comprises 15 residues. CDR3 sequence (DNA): TGCGCCAGCAGCTTGTGGCAGGGGGATAACTATGGCTACACCTTC. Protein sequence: CASSLWQGDNYGYTF.

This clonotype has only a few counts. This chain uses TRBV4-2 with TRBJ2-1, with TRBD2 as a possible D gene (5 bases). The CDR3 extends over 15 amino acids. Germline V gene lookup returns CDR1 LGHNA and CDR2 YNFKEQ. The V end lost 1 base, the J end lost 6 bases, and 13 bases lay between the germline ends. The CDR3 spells CASSQGGFAPNEQFF. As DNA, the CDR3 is TGTGCCAGCAGCCAAGGAGGGTTCGCTCCCAATGAGCAGTTCTTC.

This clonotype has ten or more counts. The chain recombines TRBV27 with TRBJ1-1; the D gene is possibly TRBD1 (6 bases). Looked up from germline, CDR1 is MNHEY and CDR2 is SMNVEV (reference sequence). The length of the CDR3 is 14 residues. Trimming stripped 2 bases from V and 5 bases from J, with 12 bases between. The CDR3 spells CASSLDRRGTEAFF. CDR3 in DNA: TGTGCCAGCAGTTTAGACAGGCGGGGGACTGAAGCTTTCTTT.